Below are 14 T cell receptor beta chains sequenced from a single sample in a study of PD-1 blockade in classical Hodgkin lymphoma. Here immunoSEQ multiplex PCR was the method, and the copy in TCRdb shows in-frame clones only, minus some. The table shows about 22,000 clones, with around 80% occurring only once. Each of the patients experienced relapse following autologous stem cell transplantation, and their brentuximab vedotin exposure differed. The starting material was peripheral blood mononuclear cells (PBMCs), obtained before the second cycle of nivolumab. These receptors originate from a human donor with classical Hodgkin lymphoma.

V gene TRBV9 combines with J gene TRBJ2-2, with D possibly called TRBD1 or TRBD2 (5 bases each). This CDR3 is 14 amino acids long. Per the germline V gene, CDR1 is SGDLS and CDR2 is YYNGEE. V was trimmed by 8 bases and J by 0 bases, leaving 11 bases between them. CDR3 residues: CASRDQSNTGELFF. As DNA, the CDR3 is TGTGCCAGTCGGGACCAATCGAACACCGGGGAGCTGTTTTTT. Together with reference TRBV9 and TRBJ2-2, the CDR3 gives the full variable domain: DSGVTQTPKHLITATGQRVTLRCSPRSGDLSVYWYQQSLDQGLQFLIQYYNGEERAKGNILERFSAQQFPDLHSELNLSSLELGDSALYFCASRDQSNTGELFFGEGSRLTVL.

This clone was counted once. The gene calls are TRBV5-5 and TRBJ2-2, with D possibly matching TRBD2 (5 bases). Germline V gene sequence: CDR1 SGHKS, CDR2 YYEKEE (reference sequence). This CDR3 has 14 amino acids. Trimming removed 4 bases from V and 4 bases from J, with 11 bases in between. The CDR3 here is CASSRGSATGELFF. Written as DNA, the CDR3 is TGTGCCAGCAGCCGGGGTTCCGCCACCGGGGAGCTGTTTTTT. The variable domain in full, with the rest retrieved from reference TRBV5-5 and TRBJ2-2, is DAGVTQSPTHLIKTRGQQVTLRCSPISGHKSVSWYQQVLGQGPQFIFQYYEKEERGRGNFPDRFSARQFPNYSSELNVNALLLGDSALYLCASSRGSATGELFFGEGSRLTVL.

This rearrangement joins TRBV7-9 to TRBJ2-6; TRBD1 agrees at 8 bases. The CDR3 extends over 18 amino acids. J lost 2 bases, V lost 3 bases, and 9 bases had no gene match. Per germline, CDR1 SEHNR and CDR2 FQNEAQ (reference sequence). CDR3 DNA: TGTGCCAGCAGCTTCCCAGGACAGGGTGGCACTGGGGCCAACGTCCTGACTTTC. Protein product: CASSFPGQGGTGANVLTF.

This clone has just a few counts. The chain is built from TRBV5-6 and TRBJ2-6; D may be TRBD1 or TRBD2 (5 bases each). This CDR3 region has 18 residues. Germline CDR1 SGHDT, CDR2 YYEEEE. V lost 0 bases and J lost 4, with 17 bases in between. Written as DNA, the CDR3 is TGTGCCAGCAGCTTGGGTCCAGGGAGCGTTAGCGGGGCCAACGTCCTGACTTTC. This gives the protein CASSLGPGSVSGANVLTF.

V usage is TRBV5-5 and J usage is TRBJ2-5, with D hard to call. The V end lost 4 bases, the J end lost 4 bases, and 5 bases lay between the germline ends. This CDR3 is built from 11 residues. Germline CDR1 is SGHKS and CDR2 is YYEKEE (reference sequence). The CDR3 sequence: CASSLLETQYF. DNA of the CDR3: TGTGCCAGCAGCCTATTAGAGACCCAGTACTTC.

The V call is TRBV10-3, the J call TRBJ1-4; the D gene is possibly TRBD1 (5 bases). Trimming took off 10 bases at V and 5 bases at J, with 14 bases between the two ends. CDR3 length equals 13 residues. Germline V lookup: CDR1 ENHRY, CDR2 SYGVKD. CDR3 in DNA: TGTGCCACGTCCCGGGACCCGAATGAAAAACTGTTTTTT. Its translation: CATSRDPNEKLFF.

This rearrangement joins TRBV4-2 to TRBJ2-5; TRBD2 matches 9 bases. This CDR3 has 16 amino acids. Germline CDR1 reads LGHNA; CDR2 reads YNFKEQ. J lost 5 bases, V lost 0 bases, and 7 bases had no gene match. The CDR3 DNA follows: TGTGCCAGCAGCCAAGAACTTGCGGGAGGGAAGGAGACCCAGTACTTC. Encoded protein: CASSQELAGGKETQYF.

This clone has more than one count but fewer than ten. The V gene is TRBV27, the J gene TRBJ1-3, with 9 bases identical to TRBD1. Germline loops: CDR1 MNHEY, CDR2 SMNVEV (reference sequence). V lost 7 bases to trimming and J lost 8 bases; unmatched junction nucleotides: 9. CDR3 length equals 14 residues. CDR3 DNA: TGTGCCAGCATTTCGGGACAGGGTCGGGACACCATATATTTT. Protein sequence: CASISGQGRDTIYF.

This chain joins TRBV2 and TRBJ2-3; D call uncertain. Germline lookup yields CDR1 SNHLY and CDR2 FYNNEI. Trimming took off 6 bases at V and 2 bases at J, with 9 bases between the two ends. The CDR3 loop spans 13 amino acids. The CDR3 here is CASRGSHTDTQYF. The CDR3 DNA reads as TGTGCCAGCAGAGGTAGTCACACAGATACGCAGTATTTT.

In its sample, this clone was seen a few times. V usage is TRBV6-1 and J usage is TRBJ2-1, with a tentative D call TRBD1 (5 bases). This CDR3 is 14 amino acids long. Germline V gene data show CDR1 as MNHNS and CDR2 as SASEGT. Trimming removed 7 bases from V and 7 bases from J, with 17 bases in between. The DNA for the CDR3 is TGTGCCAGCATTAAGAGCCAGGGTCGGAATGAGCAGTTCTTC. It yields the protein CASIKSQGRNEQFF.

The chain couples TRBV19 to TRBJ2-3; 7 bases agree with TRBD2. The ends lost 4 bases at V and 3 bases at J; junction bases unmatched: 13. The CDR3 is 17 residues long. CDR1 is LNHDA and CDR2 is SQIVND in the germline V gene (reference sequence). The CDR3 here is CASSNLSYSGRTDTQYF. The DNA of the CDR3 is TGTGCCAGTAGTAACCTCTCTTATAGCGGGCGGACAGATACGCAGTATTTT.

The sample holds a few counts of this clone. The CDR3 sequence: CATGTESEKLFF. The CDR3 nucleotides read TGTGCGACTGGGACAGAGAGTGAAAAACTGTTTTTT. The chain carries TRBV19 and TRBJ1-4; 7 bases align to TRBD1. This CDR3 has 12 residues. Germline CDR1 reads LNHDA; CDR2 reads SQIVND (reference sequence).

The V gene is TRBV7-2, the J gene TRBJ1-6, with no clear D. This CDR3 has 16 residues. Germline CDR1 is SGHTA and CDR2 is FQGNSA. The ends were cut back, 1 base at V and 8 bases at J, with 15 bases in the middle. The CDR3 protein is CASSLGGGRWDSPLHF. The CDR3 bases are TGTGCCAGCAGCTTAGGAGGTGGTCGGTGGGATTCACCCCTCCACTTT.

The chain employs TRBV25-1 and TRBJ1-1, with D possibly being TRBD1 (6 bases). The CDR3 is 17 amino acids. Germline V gene data show CDR1 as MGHDK and CDR2 as SYGVNS. Deletions cut 2 bases from V and 1 base from J, with 17 bases between. The chain's CDR3 is CASSELGAGGANTEAFF. The CDR3, as DNA: TGTGCCAGCAGTGAACTGGGGGCGGGGGGCGCGAACACTGAAGCTTTCTTT.